Presented here are 10 T cell receptor beta chains from one specimen sequenced in a study of cytomegalovirus exposure and HLA in healthy donors (dated by TCRdb to the late 2010s). The library was built by means of the immunoSEQ multiplex PCR assay. The multiplex PCR relied on a mix of 60 forward primers for TCR Vbeta segments and 13 reverse primers for TCR Jbeta segments. The clones in this table, taken by TCRdb from immuneACCESS, are in-frame only. Not every clone is retained; where verified, under half of the shortfall comes from an unresolved V gene, and the cause of the rest is unknown. The sample table holds some 140,000 clones, of which around 80% were seen once. The top ten hold around 10% of the sample. What was sequenced was PBMCs. Receptor source: a woman in her forties or fifties in good health and CMV-seropositive.

This clone showed up just once. V usage is TRBV10-3 and J usage is TRBJ2-7, with TRBD1 matching over 10 bases. CDR1 and CDR2 from the germline V gene are ENHRY and SYGVKD. This CDR3 has 13 residues. The trim removed 7 bases at V and 6 bases at J, leaving 6 bases unmatched. The CDR3 nucleotides read TGTGCCATCAACGGACAGGGGGGAGGCGAGCAGTACTTC. Its translation is CAINGQGGGEQYF.

The chain couples TRBV6-4 to TRBJ2-1; 8 bases line up with TRBD2. CDR1 and CDR2 from the germline V gene are MRHNA and SNTAGT. This CDR3 has 14 residues. The V segment lost 5 bases and the J segment 7 bases; nucleotides outside the gene matches: 7. The CDR3 is CASSLSSGWNEQFF. CDR3 DNA sequence: TGTGCCAGCAGTCTGTCTAGCGGGTGGAATGAGCAGTTCTTC.

The chain recombines TRBV5-8 with TRBJ1-1; no clear D. Germline values: CDR1 SGHTS, CDR2 YDEGEE. V lost 4 bases and J lost 6, with 10 bases in between. The CDR3 loop spans 12 amino acids. The CDR3 sequence: CASSREVAEAFF. The CDR3 nucleotides are TGTGCCAGCAGCCGGGAGGTGGCTGAAGCTTTCTTT.

V is TRBV7-3 and J is TRBJ1-1; TRBD1 agrees at 8 bases. Germline values: CDR1 SGHTA, CDR2 FQGTGA. The CDR3 spans 13 residues. Trimming cost V 5 bases and J 1 base; bases outside gene matches: 0. This CDR3 reads CASSGQGNTEAFF. The CDR3 nucleotides read TGTGCCAGCAGCGGACAGGGGAACACTGAAGCTTTCTTT.

This clone appeared a few times. Written as DNA, the CDR3 is TGTGCCAGCTCACCACCGCCGGTTAGACTAGCGGGGGGAACCTACGAGCAGTACTTC. It specifies CASSPPPVRLAGGTYEQYF. The chain carries TRBV18 and TRBJ2-7, with TRBD2 matching 13 bases. The CDR3 has 19 amino acids. V lost 0 bases and J lost 2; bases outside the gene matches: 10. The germline CDR1 and CDR2 sequences are KGHSH and LQKENI.

The chain combines TRBV6-6 with TRBJ1-5, with D unclear. The V gene's germline CDR1 is MNHNY and CDR2 SVGAGI (reference sequence). This CDR3 spans 15 amino acids. Trimming left V 2 bases short and J 0 bases short, with 8 bases between. CDR3 protein: CASSYLEGSNQPQHF. In DNA form, the CDR3 reads TGTGCCAGCAGTTACCTGGAGGGTAGCAATCAGCCCCAGCATTTT.

The chain joins TRBV12-5 to TRBJ1-1; TRBD1 is a possible D gene (5 bases). This CDR3 contains 13 residues. Trimming took 8 bases from V and 0 from J, leaving 10 bases between them. Germline CDR1 LGHNT, CDR2 FRNRAP. The CDR3 DNA reads as TGTGCTAGTTCGTGGGGGGTGAACACTGAAGCTTTCTTT. Its protein is CASSWGVNTEAFF.

As regards this clone: A junction boundary mismatches the germline segment, possibly from a read error. This rearrangement joins TRBV7-7 to TRBJ2-2; the D gene is possibly TRBD2 (6 bases). This CDR3 region has 17 residues. Germline assignment: CDR1 SSHAT and CDR2 FNYEAQ (reference sequence). CDR3 region: CASSPRAGMNQHRGAVF. Here the CDR3 DNA reads TGTGCTAGCAGTCCGCGGGCGGGAATGAATCAACACCGGGGAGCTGTTTTT. The whole variable domain, filled in from reference TRBV7-7 and TRBJ2-2, reads GAGVSQSPRYKVTKRGQDVTLRCDPISSHATLYWYQQALGQGPEFLTYFNYEAQPDKSGLPSDRFSAERPEGSISTLTIQRTEQRDSAMYRCASSPRAGMNQHRGAVFGEGSRLTVL.

This chain uses TRBV10-3 with TRBJ1-2, with 8 bases aligning to TRBD1. The junction had 8 bases not matched to a gene; V was cut back by 7 bases and J by 4 bases. The germline gives CDR1 ENHRY, CDR2 SYGVKD. The CDR3 length is 14 residues. CDR3 protein: CAIKRDRSFYGYTF. The CDR3 nucleotides are TGTGCCATCAAGAGGGACAGGTCCTTCTATGGCTACACCTTC.

This sequence joins TRBV29-1 and TRBJ1-2, with D maybe TRBD1 (5 bases). The CDR3 covers 14 residues. Germline CDR1 is SQVTM and CDR2 is ANQGSEA. Trimming left V 1 base short and J 2 bases short, with 11 bases between. Written as DNA, the CDR3 is TGCAGCGTTGAAGGACCCAGGGCCAACTATGGCTACACCTTC. Translated: CSVEGPRANYGYTF.